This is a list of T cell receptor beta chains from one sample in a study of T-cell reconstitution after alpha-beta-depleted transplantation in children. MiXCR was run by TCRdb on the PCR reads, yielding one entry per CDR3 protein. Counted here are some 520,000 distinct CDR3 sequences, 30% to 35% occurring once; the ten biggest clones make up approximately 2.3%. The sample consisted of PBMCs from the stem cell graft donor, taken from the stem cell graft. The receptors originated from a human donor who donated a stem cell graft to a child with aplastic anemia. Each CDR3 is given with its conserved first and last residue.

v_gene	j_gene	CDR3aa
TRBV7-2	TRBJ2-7	CASSFGISYEQYF
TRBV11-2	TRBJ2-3	CASSLLAWGTSGRALRDTQYF
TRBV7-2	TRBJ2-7	CASSFDQGSYEQYF
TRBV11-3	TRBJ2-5	CASSPADRSGGKETQYF
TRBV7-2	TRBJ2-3	CASSLVGSGMTQYF
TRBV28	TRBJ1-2	CASSSPGQGGPYGYTF
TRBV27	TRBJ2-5	CASSPSGVETQYF
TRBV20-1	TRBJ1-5	CSVTGGDQPQHF
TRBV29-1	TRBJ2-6	CSVGGRSGANVLTF
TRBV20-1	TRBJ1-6	CSASSPGGANSPLHF
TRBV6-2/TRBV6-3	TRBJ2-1	CASSYEGLDNEQFF
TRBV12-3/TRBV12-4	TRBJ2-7	CASKAETYEQYF
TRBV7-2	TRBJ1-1	CASSLATVMNTEAFF
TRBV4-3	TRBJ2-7	CASSQDARQDDYEQYF
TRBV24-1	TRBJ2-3	CATSDLTSGSDTQYF
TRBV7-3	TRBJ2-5	CASSSPNQETQYF
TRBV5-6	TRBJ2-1	CASSLAGLGLFF
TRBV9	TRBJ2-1	CASSGTSNEQFF
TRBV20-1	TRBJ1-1	CSAANTEAFF
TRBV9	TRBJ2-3	CASSVGGSGSTDTQYF
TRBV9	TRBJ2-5	CASSVDRGSPQYF
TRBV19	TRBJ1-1	CASRSPGQSNTEAFF
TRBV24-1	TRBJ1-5	CATSDAAGLEGQPQHF
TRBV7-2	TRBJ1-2	CASSLASGGPTPQF
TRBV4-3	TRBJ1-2	CASSQDPARTYGYTF
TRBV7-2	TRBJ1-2	CASSSRHPTGGVYGYTF
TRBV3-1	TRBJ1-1	CASSQEGSRAFF
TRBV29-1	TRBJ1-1	CSAGRGDTEAFF
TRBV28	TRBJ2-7	CASSFLYPKARGQAYEQYF
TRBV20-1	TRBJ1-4	CSASPPELNEKLFF
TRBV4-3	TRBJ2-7	CASSQGTSGRPYEQYF
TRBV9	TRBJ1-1	CASSVTVNTEAFF
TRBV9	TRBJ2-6	CASSVTGGAGANVLTF
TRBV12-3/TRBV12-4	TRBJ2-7	CASRVGGTPYEQYF
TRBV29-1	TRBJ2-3	CSVGALTDTQYF
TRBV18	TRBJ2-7	CASSPPDRYEQYF
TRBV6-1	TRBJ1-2	CASIPPVGTYGYTF
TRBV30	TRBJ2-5	CAWGWRGGETQYF
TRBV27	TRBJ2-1	CASSSVDEQFF
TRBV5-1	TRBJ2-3	CASSLPAPTDTQYF
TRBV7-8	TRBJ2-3	CASSSRLAEGHDTQYF
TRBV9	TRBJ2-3	CASSPWGGVTDTQYF
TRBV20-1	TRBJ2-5	CSAREGSGLQETQYF
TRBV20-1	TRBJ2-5	CSARESVDQETQYF
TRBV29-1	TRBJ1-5	CSVLRDYPGDQPQHF
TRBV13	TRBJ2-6	CASSLYEGTGANVLTF
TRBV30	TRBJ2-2	CAWGIGAGELFF
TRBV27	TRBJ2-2	CASSFGGSAGELFF